A single sample gave rise to the 19 T cell receptor beta chains below, sequenced in a study of neurological immune-mediated disorders. TCRdb used MiXCR to reprocess the 5' RACE reads, holding one entry per CDR3 protein. The table lists around 38,000 distinct CDR3 sequences, roughly 15% of them singletons. The sequenced sample was CD4+ T cells from blood. Every receptor here comes from a woman aged 55 to 70 with HTLV-1-associated myelopathy (HAM/TSP).

This clonotype was seen many times. The V call is TRBV30, the J call TRBJ2-1; a possible D gene is TRBD2 (7 bases). The CDR3 is 15 residues long. Trimming removed 3 bases from V and 5 bases from J, with 17 bases in between. Germline V gives CDR1 GTSNPN, CDR2 SVGIG (reference sequence). The CDR3 here is CAWSNWGGFNNEQFF. CDR3 in DNA: TGTGCCTGGAGCAACTGGGGGGGCTTCAACAATGAGCAGTTCTTC.

This clonotype was observed at least ten times. J is TRBJ2-1 and V is TRBV5-1, with a possible D match to TRBD2 (6 bases). CDR1 SGHRS and CDR2 YFSETQ come from the germline V gene. The germline V and J ends were trimmed by 2 bases and 2 bases, with 14 bases remaining between them. The CDR3 has 16 amino acids. Written as DNA, the CDR3 is TGCGCCAGCAGCTTCGGGGGAAGAACTGCCTACAATGAGCAGTTCTTC. Translating it yields CASSFGGRTAYNEQFF.

This clonotype was seen a few times. This chain links TRBV30 with TRBJ2-1, with D maybe TRBD2 (6 bases). This CDR3 spans 11 amino acids. V was pared by 8 bases and J by 9 bases, with 14 bases between. The germline V gene encodes CDR1 GTSNPN and CDR2 SVGIG (reference sequence). CDR3 sequence reads: CAGRDLAEQFF. The CDR3 nucleotides read TGTGCCGGTAGGGACTTGGCTGAGCAGTTCTTC.

Notes on this clonotype: This clone may be a read error of a much larger clone one base away. V gene TRBV2 combines with J gene TRBJ2-3; maybe TRBD1 (5 bases). CDR1 and CDR2 from the germline V gene are SNHLY and FYNNEI. This CDR3 spans 14 amino acids. Trimming left V 6 bases short and J 2 bases short, with 12 bases between. The CDR3 region is CASRRSGPTDTQYF. The CDR3 coding sequence is TGTGCCAGCAGGAGGTCAGGGCCCACAGATACGCAGTATTTT.

This rearrangement joins TRBV5-5 to TRBJ2-1, with 12 bases lining up with TRBD1. CDR1 is SGHKS and CDR2 is YYEKEE in the germline V gene (reference sequence). The CDR3 spans 16 residues. The trim removed 5 bases at V and 2 bases at J, leaving 5 bases unmatched. CDR3 in amino acids: CASSFGTGGTYNEQFF. The CDR3 DNA is TGTGCCAGCAGTTTTGGGACAGGGGGCACCTACAATGAGCAGTTCTTC.

The sample holds many counts of this clonotype. This sequence joins TRBV6-1 and TRBJ2-3; D is uncertain. Per germline, CDR1 MNHNS and CDR2 SASEGT. The CDR3 consists of 14 residues. V was shortened by 2 bases and J by 6 bases, with 12 bases between the two germline ends. In nucleotides, the CDR3 is TGTGCCAGCAGTGAAATGGCCAAAGTCGATACGCAGTATTTT. Protein product: CASSEMAKVDTQYF.

For this clonotype: One end of the junction is discordant with germline, which a read error may explain. The gene calls are TRBV19 and TRBJ1-6; 8 bases map to TRBD1. This CDR3 has 14 residues. CDR1 LNHDA and CDR2 SQIVND come from the germline V gene (reference sequence). CDR3 in DNA: TGTGCCAGTAGTACCCGACAGGGGAATTCACCCCTACACTTT. Translation: CASSTRQGNSPLHF. Variable domain in full (rest from reference TRBV19 and TRBJ1-6): DGGITQSPKYLFRKEGQNVTLSCEQNLNHDAMYWYRQDPGQGLRLIYYSQIVNDFQKGDIAEGYSVSREKKESFPLTVTSAQKNPTAFYLCASSTRQGNSPLHFGNGTRLTVT.

The table lists this clonotype with many counts. The rearrangement joins TRBV20-1 to TRBJ2-1; D gene unclear. Trimming stripped 0 bases from V and 7 bases from J, with 22 bases between. The CDR3 covers 17 residues. Germline CDR1 and CDR2: DFQATT and SNEGSKA (reference sequence). CDR3 coding DNA: TGCAGTGCTAGAGATCTCGGTATTAGACCCCTCCTTAATGAGCAGTTCTTC. Its protein product is CSARDLGIRPLLNEQFF.

This clonotype was recorded many times. The rearrangement joins TRBV6-5 to TRBJ1-4; 7 bases map to TRBD1. The CDR3 covers 14 residues. Trimming removed 6 bases from V and 3 bases from J; junction bases left unmatched: 4. Germline assignment: CDR1 MNHEY and CDR2 SVGAGI. DNA for the CDR3: TGTGCCAGCAGGACGACAGGGTCTAATGAAAAACTGTTTTTT. Translating gives CASRTTGSNEKLFF.

This clonotype was recorded at least ten times. The rearrangement uses TRBV14 and TRBJ2-3; 9 positions agree with TRBD2. This CDR3 is built from 14 residues. The V and J ends lost 4 bases and 3 bases, in that order; junction bases with no gene match: 2. The germline gives CDR1 SGHDN, CDR2 FVKESK. CDR3 sequence: CASSRGLATDTQYF. The CDR3 DNA follows: TGTGCCAGCAGCCGAGGACTAGCGACAGATACGCAGTATTTT.

About this clonotype: A much larger clone differs from this one at a single base, so this may be a read error. This sequence joins TRBV19 and TRBJ1-1; 7 bases map to TRBD1. Germline-derived CDR1 and CDR2 are LNHDA and SQIVND (reference sequence). The V and J ends lost 5 bases and 2 bases, in that order; junction bases with no gene match: 8. This CDR3 has 15 amino acids. The CDR3, as DNA: TGTGCCAGTAGTCTGCTGGACAGGAGAAACACTGAAGCTTTCTTT. Translating gives CASSLLDRRNTEAFF.

This clonotype has a count of ten or more. The chain has TRBV25-1 and TRBJ2-3, with D uncertain. V lost 1 base to trimming and J lost 1 base, with 3 bases between them. From germline, CDR1 is MGHDK and CDR2 SYGVNS. The CDR3 loop spans 13 amino acids. The CDR3 DNA follows: TGTGCCAGCAGTGAATTCGGCACAGATACGCAGTATTTT. It encodes CASSEFGTDTQYF.

This clonotype was detected ten times or more. The CDR3 DNA sequence: TGTGCCAGCAGCCCAACGGGCGGGGGTTCCAACAATGAGCAGTTCTTC. Its protein product is CASSPTGGGSNNEQFF. The chain uses TRBV7-8 and TRBJ2-1, with 7 positions matching TRBD2. V lost 5 bases to trimming and J lost 5 bases; unmatched junction nucleotides: 12. This CDR3 has 16 amino acids. Germline assignment: CDR1 SGHVS and CDR2 FQNEAQ.

This clonotype showed up many times. CDR3 sequence: CASSPGATWNEQYF. CDR3 bases: TGTGCCAGCAGCCCCGGCGCGACTTGGAACGAGCAGTACTTC. J is TRBJ2-7 and V is TRBV3-1, with unresolved D. From germline, CDR1 is LGHDT and CDR2 YNNKEL (reference sequence). With 4 bases removed from V and 5 bases from J, the gap between germline ends came to 15 bases. The CDR3 runs to 14 residues.

This clonotype occurred many times. Mismatch with germline at one junction end may stem from a read error. This chain links TRBV12-3 or TRBV12-4 with TRBJ2-3; 7 positions agree with TRBD2. The CDR3 has 15 residues. CDR3 DNA sequence: TGTGCCAGCAGCTTAGCGGGCGGGCGTAAGGATACGCAGTATTTT. This codes for CASSLAGGRKDTQYF.

This clonotype was recorded many times. The DNA for the CDR3 is TGTGCCAGCAGCCAAGCCCCAGCGGGGGGTTCCACCTACGAGCAGTACTTC. This sequence encodes CASSQAPAGGSTYEQYF. This sequence joins TRBV4-2 and TRBJ2-7; 9 nucleotides line up with TRBD2. The germline CDR1 and CDR2 sequences are LGHNA and YNFKEQ. This CDR3 has 17 residues. V gave up 1 base and J gave up 2 bases; unmatched junction bases: 9.

This clonotype was counted many times. The rearrangement uses TRBV12-3 or TRBV12-4 and TRBJ2-1, with D possibly called TRBD1 or TRBD2 (6 bases each). Trimming left V 6 bases short and J 2 bases short, with 17 bases between. The CDR3 is 16 residues long. The CDR3 nucleotides read TGTGCCAGCAGCTACCAGGGGACTGGGACCTACAATGAGCAGTTCTTC. It encodes CASSYQGTGTYNEQFF.

V usage is TRBV5-1 and J usage is TRBJ2-2, with 7 bases fitting TRBD2. The junction had 4 bases not matched to a gene; V was cut back by 0 bases and J by 8 bases. The V gene's germline CDR1 is SGHRS and CDR2 YFSETQ. This CDR3 is built from 14 residues. This CDR3 is CASSLAAGEGELFF. The CDR3 region has the DNA TGCGCCAGCAGCTTGGCGGCGGGGGAAGGGGAGCTGTTTTTT.

The chain links TRBV10-1 to TRBJ1-5; D gene ambiguous. The CDR3 length is 12 residues. CDR1 is WNHNN, CDR2 SYGVQD, per germline (reference sequence). Trimming took 8 bases from V and 8 from J, leaving 13 bases between them. The CDR3 sequence is CASPPLNKPQHF. CDR3 DNA sequence: TGCGCCAGCCCTCCCCTTAATAAGCCCCAGCATTTT.